Reported below is one TCR beta chain. This clone was counted a single time. This clone's antigen is unknown. One base away there is no much larger clone; base qualities are not given. The source of the sample is a study of control samples from healthy donors and cancer patients (dated by TCRdb to 2020 to 2022). The CDR3 contains 16 residues, cysteine and phenylalanine counted. CDR3 DNA is the only sequence kept; it has 48 bases, read in frame from the first base. According to the germline V gene, CDR1 reads KGHDR and CDR2 reads SFDVKD. The junction carries 16 bases between V and J, which are trimmed by 3 bases and 6 bases respectively. Preparation of the library involved the immunoSEQ multiplex PCR assay. TCRdb took this table from immuneACCESS and kept in-frame rearrangements with V and J called. Such tables lack part of the clones; where checked against another copy, unresolved V genes explain under half of the gap, and the rest is unexplained. The sample contains some 140,000 clones, more than 85% of them found a single time. Of the sample, around 10% is held by the ten largest clones.

The chain is assembled from TRBV24-1 and TRBJ2-2, with a tentative D gene TRBD2 over 6 matching bases. The clonotype comes from a woman in her thirties in good health. Sequencing was carried out using blood. The CDR3 region: CATSDPGAGRPGELFF. The DNA sequence is as follows: TGTGCCACCAGTGATCCTGGTGCGGGGAGACCCGGGGAGCTGTTTTTT.